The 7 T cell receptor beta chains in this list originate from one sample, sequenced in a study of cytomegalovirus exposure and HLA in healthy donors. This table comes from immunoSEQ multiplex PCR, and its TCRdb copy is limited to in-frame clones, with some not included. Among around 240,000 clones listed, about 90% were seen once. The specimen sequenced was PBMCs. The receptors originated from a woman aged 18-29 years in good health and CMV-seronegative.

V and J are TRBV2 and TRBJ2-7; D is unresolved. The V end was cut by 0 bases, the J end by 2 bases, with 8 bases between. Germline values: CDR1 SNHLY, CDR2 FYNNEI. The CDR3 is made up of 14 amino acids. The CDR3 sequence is CASSEARLPYEQYF. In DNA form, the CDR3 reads TGTGCCAGCAGTGAAGCGCGACTGCCCTACGAGCAGTACTTC. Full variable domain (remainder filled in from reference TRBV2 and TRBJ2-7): EPEVTQTPSHQVTQMGQEVILRCVPISNHLYFYWYRQILGQKVEFLVSFYNNEISEKSEIFDDQFSVERPDGSNFTLKIRSTKLEDSAMYFCASSEARLPYEQYFGPGTRLTVT.

CDR3 in amino acids: CATAPLSSYNEQFF. The CDR3, as DNA: TGTGCCACCGCCCCCCTTAGCTCCTACAATGAGCAGTTCTTC. The rearrangement uses TRBV27 and TRBJ2-1; D is unresolved. Trimming pared 10 bases from V and 0 bases from J, leaving 13 bases between. The germline V gene has CDR1 MNHEY and CDR2 SMNVEV (reference sequence). This CDR3 has 14 amino acids.

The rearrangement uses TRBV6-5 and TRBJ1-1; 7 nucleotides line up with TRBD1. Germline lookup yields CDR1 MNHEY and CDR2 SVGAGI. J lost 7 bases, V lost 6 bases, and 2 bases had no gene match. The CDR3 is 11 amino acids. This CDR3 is CASRRDSEAFF. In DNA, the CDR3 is TGTGCCAGCAGGCGGGACAGTGAAGCTTTCTTT.

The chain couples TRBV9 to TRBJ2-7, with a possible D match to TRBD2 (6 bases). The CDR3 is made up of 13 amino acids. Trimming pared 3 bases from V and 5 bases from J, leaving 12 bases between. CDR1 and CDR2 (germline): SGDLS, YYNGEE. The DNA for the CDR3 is TGTGCCAGCAGCGGTTGGAGGGAGCACGAGCAGTACTTC. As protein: CASSGWREHEQYF. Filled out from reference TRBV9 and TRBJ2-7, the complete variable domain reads DSGVTQTPKHLITATGQRVTLRCSPRSGDLSVYWYQQSLDQGLQFLIQYYNGEERAKGNILERFSAQQFPDLHSELNLSSLELGDSALYFCASSGWREHEQYFGPGTRLTVT.

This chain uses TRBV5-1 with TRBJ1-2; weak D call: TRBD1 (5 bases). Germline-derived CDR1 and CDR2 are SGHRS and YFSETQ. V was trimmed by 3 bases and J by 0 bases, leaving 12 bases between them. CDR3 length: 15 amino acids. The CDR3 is CASSWGVEANYGYTF. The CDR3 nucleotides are TGCGCCAGCAGCTGGGGGGTAGAGGCTAACTATGGCTACACCTTC.

CDR3 region: CASILDSHTEAFF. CDR3 sequence (DNA): TGTGCCAGCATCCTGGACAGTCACACTGAAGCTTTCTTT. The chain is built from TRBV5-4 and TRBJ1-1, with a possible D match to TRBD1 (6 bases). The V end was cut by 6 bases, the J end by 3 bases, with 12 bases between. CDR3 length equals 13 residues. Germline V gives CDR1 SGHNT, CDR2 YYREEE (reference sequence).

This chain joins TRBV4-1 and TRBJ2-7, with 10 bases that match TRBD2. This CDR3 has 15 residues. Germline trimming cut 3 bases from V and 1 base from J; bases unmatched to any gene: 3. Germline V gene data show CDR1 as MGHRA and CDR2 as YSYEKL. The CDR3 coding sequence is TGCGCCAGCAGCCACCTAGCGGGGGAGTCCTACGAGCAGTACTTC. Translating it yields CASSHLAGESYEQYF.